Listed below are T cell receptor beta chains from one sample, sequenced in a study of human T cells and chemical hapten exposure. TCRdb re-called the RACE reads with MiXCR, one entry per CDR3 protein. The sample yields 70,000 to 95,000 distinct CDR3 sequences, approximately 8.1% seen once. Material: whole blood. The receptor set was obtained from a female donor in good health. Some clones in this sample may be carry-over from other donors' samples. The CDR3 runs from the conserved cysteine through the conserved F or W.

v_call cdr3_aa
TRBV3-1 CASSHLAGSGNTIYF
TRBV7-9 CASSTDRGGYEQYF
TRBV20-1 CSARRDFNSPLHF
TRBV20-1 CSARDIGGGEQYF
TRBV5-1 CASSWGRDSEAFF
TRBV21-1 CASSKDQGHGYTF
TRBV18 CASSPGVPDYGYTF
TRBV9 CASSVGGLNQPQHF
TRBV6-5 CASSYSTRVAGELFF
TRBV11-3 CASSFAGLTTDTQYF
TRBV29-1 CSALSDYTGELFF
TRBV27 CASSWVHQRGYEQYF
TRBV12-3/TRBV12-4 CASSPRQISGANVLTF
TRBV7-2 CASSSGGWYNQPQHF
TRBV7-2 CASSLQGTYTDTQYF
TRBV7-8 CASTILGARGGAISEQYF
TRBV3-1 CASSQGNTDTQYF
TRBV6-5 CASSPGVNSPLHF
TRBV3-1 CASSRPQGPEAFF
TRBV20-1 CSCTGNTEAFF
TRBV6-2/TRBV6-3 CASSYSPSYTQYF
TRBV13 CASSERTGVRATGELFF
TRBV27 CASSLRGWDNTEAFF
TRBV5-1 CASSWSTLRDRAQLDTQYF
TRBV27 CASSLYRDLGTQYF
TRBV30 CAWSTGVNTEAFF
TRBV30 CAWDSGGAGQYF
TRBV4-3 CASSQVGDSRLTSVSAQYF
TRBV2 CASSEESSGVTDTQYF
TRBV29-1 CSVEERAGLPYEQYF
TRBV12-3/TRBV12-4 CASSLWSDTQYF
TRBV19 CASSIQRGGYTF
TRBV18 CASSSTGKDTEAFF
TRBV18 CASTREAGTEAFF
TRBV6-5 CASSYAGLAGGGEQFF
TRBV7-9 CASGQGSYEQYF
TRBV28 CASSWDNLSGTDTQYF
TRBV29-1 CSVIQGAGAGELFF